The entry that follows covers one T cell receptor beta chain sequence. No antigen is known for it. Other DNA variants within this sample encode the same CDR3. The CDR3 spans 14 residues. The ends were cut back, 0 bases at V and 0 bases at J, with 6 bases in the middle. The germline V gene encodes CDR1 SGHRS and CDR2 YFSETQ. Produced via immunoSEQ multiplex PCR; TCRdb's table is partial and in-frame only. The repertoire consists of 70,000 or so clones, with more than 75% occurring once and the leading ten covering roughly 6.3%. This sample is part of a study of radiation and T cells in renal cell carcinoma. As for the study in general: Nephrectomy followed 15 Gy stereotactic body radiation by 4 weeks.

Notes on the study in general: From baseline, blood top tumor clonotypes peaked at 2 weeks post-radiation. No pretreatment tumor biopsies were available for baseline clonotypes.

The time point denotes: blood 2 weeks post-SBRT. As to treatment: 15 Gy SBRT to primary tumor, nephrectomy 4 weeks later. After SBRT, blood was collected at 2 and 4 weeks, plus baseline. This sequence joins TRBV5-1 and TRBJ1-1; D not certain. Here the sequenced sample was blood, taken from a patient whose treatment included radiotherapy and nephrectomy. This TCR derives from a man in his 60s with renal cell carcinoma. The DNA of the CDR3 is TGCGCCAGCAGCTTGGAACAGTTGAACACTGAAGCTTTCTTT. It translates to CASSLEQLNTEAFF.